Sequencing of this TCR beta chain was carried out in a study of immune evolution from preneoplasia to lung adenocarcinoma. In the case of this clone: The antigen remains undetermined.

The table came from immunoSEQ multiplex PCR; TCRdb's copy has only in-frame clones and leaves some out. Of 3,700 or so clones in the sample, around three quarters are singletons; the top ten hold roughly a tenth. Each case's diagnosis was confirmed by two pathologists on H&E. V was clipped by 1 base and J by 6 bases, with 15 bases between them. From germline, CDR1 is SEHNR and CDR2 FQNEAQ (reference sequence). CDR3 length: 15 amino acids. Study findings and constraints: Top clone frequencies peaked in normal lung, apparently declining through invasive adenocarcinoma. Later-stage lesions seemingly showed higher T cell density and diversity than normal lung.

The V call is TRBV7-9, the J call TRBJ2-5; a weak D match, TRBD2 (5 bases). This sequence originates from a person between 55 and 80 years old with lung adenocarcinoma. Sequencing was performed on FFPE adjacent normal lung tissue. In nucleotides, the CDR3 is TGTGCCAGCAGCTTAGGTCCGGGGTCCGCCCAGACCCAGTACTTC. It yields the protein CASSLGPGSAQTQYF. Looking up the rest from reference TRBV7-9 and TRBJ2-5 gives the full variable domain: DTGVSQNPRHKITKRGQNVTFRCDPISEHNRLYWYRQTLGQGPEFLTYFQNEAQLEKSRLLSDRFSAERPKGSFSTLEIQRTEQGDSAMYLCASSLGPGSAQTQYFGPGTRLLVL.